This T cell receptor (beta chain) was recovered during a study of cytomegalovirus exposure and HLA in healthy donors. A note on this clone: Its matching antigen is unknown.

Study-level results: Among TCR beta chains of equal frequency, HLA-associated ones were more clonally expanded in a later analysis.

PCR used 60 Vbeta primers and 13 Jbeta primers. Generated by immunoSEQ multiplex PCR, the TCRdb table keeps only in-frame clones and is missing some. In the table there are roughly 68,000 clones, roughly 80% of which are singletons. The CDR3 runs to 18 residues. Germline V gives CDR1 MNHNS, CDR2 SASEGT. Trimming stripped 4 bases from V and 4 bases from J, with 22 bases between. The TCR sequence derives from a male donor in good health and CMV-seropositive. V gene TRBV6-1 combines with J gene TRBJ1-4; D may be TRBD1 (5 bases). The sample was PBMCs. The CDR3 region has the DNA TGTGCCAGCAGTGCGGACATTTCCGTTGTTTTTAATAATGAAAAACTGTTTTTT. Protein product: CASSADISVVFNNEKLFF.